The clone carrying this T cell receptor beta chain appeared a few times. Its antigen is not known. Of the isolated RNA, all was reverse transcribed, and so the sequenced material was expressed TCRB transcripts. Several million reads per sample on average were obtained from naive, central memory and regulatory T cell samples. Method: immunoSEQ multiplex PCR; TCRdb's copy keeps in-frame clones and lacks some. The sample has hundreds of thousands of clones, approximately 11% seen once; the top ten hold around 0.015%. This entry is derived from a study of beta chain features in type 1 diabetes. Study at large: The patient and healthy donor groups were comparable for age, gender and cell yields. Study observations and caveats: In every one of the four CD4+ subsets, TCRB CDR3s were moderately but significantly shorter in Type 1 diabetes patients. A definitive answer on HLA type influencing TCRB rearrangement was not reached here.

Trimming cost V 4 bases and J 6 bases, with 4 bases left between them. Germline V gives CDR1 MDHEN, CDR2 SYDVKM. The CDR3 loop spans 11 amino acids. It was one heparinised blood draw, averaging about 116 mL, that each donor gave. The rearrangement links TRBV28 to TRBJ1-5, with unresolved D. Sample: naive CD4+ T cells from blood. The receptor was derived from a man aged 25 to 45 with type 1 diabetes. CDR3 bases: TGTGCCAGCAGTTATCGTCAGCCCCAGCATTTT. Translation: CASSYRQPQHF.